Below are 28 T cell receptor beta chains sequenced from a single sample in a study of CD8 T cells in ankylosing spondylitis. Antigens of these TCRs are unknown. Points from the study as a whole: Seemingly distinctive of ankylosing spondylitis blood was a TCR beta motif formed by eight highly homologous variants.

MiXCR, run by TCRdb on the 5' RACE reads, gives a single entry per CDR3 protein. The data show about 500,000 distinct CDR3 sequences, approximately 5% seen once. Sequenced: blood, either unsorted or a sorted T cell fraction (not recorded which). These TCRs come from a male donor with ankylosing spondylitis.

This clonotype was found many times. The chain links TRBV10-3 to TRBJ2-3; no clear D gene. Per the germline V gene, CDR1 is ENHRY and CDR2 is SYGVKD. CDR3 length equals 16 residues. Trimming removed 3 bases from V and 0 bases from J, with 13 bases in between. CDR3 sequence: CAISDGSRPSTDTQYF. In nucleotides, the CDR3 is TGTGCCATCAGTGATGGATCACGACCTAGCACAGATACGCAGTATTTT.

This clonotype has a count of ten or more. The chain links TRBV5-6 to TRBJ2-1; the D is unclear. CDR1 is SGHDT, CDR2 YYEEEE, per germline. V lost 4 bases and J lost 1, with 15 bases in between. This CDR3 comprises 16 residues. The CDR3 DNA reads TGTGCCAGCAGCCCCCAGATTGAGCCTTCCTACAATGAGCAGTTCTTC. It is translated as CASSPQIEPSYNEQFF.

The sample holds many counts of this clonotype. The genes are TRBV20-1 and TRBJ2-1; 8 bases align to TRBD1. Trimming took 0 bases from V and 6 from J; bases not matched to a gene: 7. CDR3 size: 15 residues. Germline lookup yields CDR1 DFQATT and CDR2 SNEGSKA (reference sequence). The CDR3 is CSARDSGGTGNEQFF. The CDR3, as DNA: TGCAGTGCTAGAGATAGTGGCGGGACAGGCAATGAGCAGTTCTTC.

This clonotype was observed a handful of times. The chain carries TRBV2 and TRBJ2-3; D is unresolved. Germline V gene sequence: CDR1 SNHLY, CDR2 FYNNEI. The CDR3 runs to 10 residues. Trimming cost V 5 bases and J 6 bases, with 3 bases left between them. In DNA, the CDR3 is TGTGCCAGCAGTAAGGATACGCAGTATTTT. Translated: CASSKDTQYF.

This clonotype was found many times. The chain has TRBV6-5 and TRBJ1-5; 11 bases match TRBD1. Germline trimming cut 4 bases from V and 6 bases from J; bases unmatched to any gene: 2. Germline CDR1 MNHEY, CDR2 SVGAGI. CDR3 length: 14 residues. The CDR3 sequence is CASSWDRGSQPQHF. The CDR3 region has the DNA TGTGCCAGCAGTTGGGACAGGGGGTCTCAGCCCCAGCATTTT.

The J gene is TRBJ2-1, the V gene TRBV15, with a possible D match to TRBD1 (6 bases). The length of the CDR3 is 17 residues. The germline gives CDR1 LNHNV, CDR2 YYDKDF (reference sequence). V gave up 0 bases and J gave up 0 bases, with 12 bases separating them. CDR3 DNA sequence: TGTGCCACCAGCAGAGACAGGGGTCAACCCTCCTACAATGAGCAGTTCTTC. Protein: CATSRDRGQPSYNEQFF. Filled out from reference TRBV15 and TRBJ2-1, the complete variable domain reads DAMVIQNPRYQVTQFGKPVTLSCSQTLNHNVMYWYQQKSSQAPKLLFHYYDKDFNNEADTPDNFQSRRPNTSFCFLDIRSPGLGDTAMYLCATSRDRGQPSYNEQFFGPGTRLTVL.

This clonotype was observed many times. The chain links TRBV5-1 to TRBJ1-5, with D hard to call. Germline V gene lookup returns CDR1 SGHRS and CDR2 YFSETQ. V lost 0 bases and J lost 2, with 3 bases in between. The CDR3 is 13 residues long. DNA for the CDR3: TGCGCCAGCAGCTTGGCGGGCAATCAGCCCCAGCATTTT. This translates into CASSLAGNQPQHF.

This clonotype was picked up a small number of times. The rearrangement links TRBV7-9 to TRBJ2-5; TRBD1 agrees at 7 bases. With 5 bases clipped from V and 1 base from J, the junction kept 7 bases outside the gene matches. The CDR3 covers 15 residues. In germline, CDR1 is SEHNR, CDR2 FQNEAQ (reference sequence). Written as DNA, the CDR3 is TGTGCCAGCAGCCCCCGGGACAGAAGCCAAGAGACCCAGTACTTC. It specifies CASSPRDRSQETQYF.

In its sample, this clonotype was seen many times. This chain connects TRBV24-1 to TRBJ2-7; 8 bases match TRBD2. Germline loops: CDR1 KGHDR, CDR2 SFDVKD. The CDR3 is 14 amino acids. The V and J ends lost 5 bases and 1 base, in that order; junction bases with no gene match: 3. CDR3 sequence (DNA): TGTGCCACCAGTGCGAGCGGGGGTTCCTACGAGCAGTACTTC. It yields the protein CATSASGGSYEQYF.

This clonotype was detected many times. The genes are TRBV6-1 and TRBJ2-1; D might be TRBD2 (5 bases). The germline V and J ends were trimmed by 8 bases and 6 bases, with 14 bases remaining between them. The CDR3 is 13 amino acids. Germline CDR1 is MNHNS and CDR2 is SASEGT. The CDR3: CASLSPGVNEQFF. CDR3 nucleotides: TGTGCCAGCCTCTCTCCCGGGGTCAATGAGCAGTTCTTC.

This clonotype showed up many times. The rearrangement joins TRBV28 to TRBJ2-7; TRBD1 is a possible D gene (6 bases). V lost 6 bases and J lost 3, with 9 bases in between. This CDR3 has 12 amino acids. From germline, CDR1 is MDHEN and CDR2 SYDVKM. The DNA for the CDR3 is TGTGCCAGCAGGCTACAGGGCTACGAGCAGTACTTC. Amino acids: CASRLQGYEQYF.

This clonotype was picked up many times. The J gene is TRBJ2-3, the V gene TRBV6-4; TRBD1 matches 10 bases. The germline V gene encodes CDR1 MRHNA and CDR2 SNTAGT. The V segment lost 6 bases and the J segment 4 bases; nucleotides outside the gene matches: 10. The CDR3 is 16 residues long. CDR3 nucleotides: TGTGCCAGCAGCCTAGAAGGACAGGGGGGCGCAGATACGCAGTATTTT. Translating gives CASSLEGQGGADTQYF.

This clonotype appeared a few times. This chain joins TRBV5-4 and TRBJ2-7, with 8 bases aligning to TRBD2. The V gene end was trimmed by 1 base and the J gene end by 3 bases; junction bases not matched to a gene: 3. The CDR3 totals 14 residues. CDR1 is SGHNT, CDR2 YYREEE, per germline (reference sequence). This CDR3 reads CASSLQLADYEQYF. The DNA of the CDR3 is TGTGCCAGCAGCTTGCAACTAGCGGACTACGAGCAGTACTTC.

There are many counts of this clonotype. The chain joins TRBV10-3 to TRBJ2-4; 7 positions agree with TRBD1. Per germline, CDR1 ENHRY and CDR2 SYGVKD. The CDR3 is made up of 14 amino acids. Trimming cost V 5 bases and J 8 bases; bases outside gene matches: 9. The CDR3 DNA follows: TGTGCCATCAGTACCCAGGGGGACGGGGACATTCAGTACTTC. It yields the protein CAISTQGDGDIQYF.

This clonotype occurred a few times. V gene TRBV5-5 combines with J gene TRBJ2-7; 8 positions agree with TRBD2. From germline, CDR1 is SGHKS and CDR2 YYEKEE (reference sequence). The trim removed 4 bases at V and 4 bases at J, leaving 13 bases unmatched. This CDR3 comprises 16 residues. CDR3 DNA sequence: TGTGCCAGCAGCCCGACTTGGGCGGGGGGCTTGTACGAGCAGTACTTC. Residues: CASSPTWAGGLYEQYF.

This clonotype occurred a few times. The chain joins TRBV12-3 or TRBV12-4 to TRBJ2-3; TRBD2 is a possible D gene (5 bases). The length of the CDR3 is 14 residues. Trimming cost V 4 bases and J 1 base, with 9 bases left between them. CDR3 in amino acids: CASSSFGGTDTQYF. The DNA for the CDR3 is TGTGCCAGCAGTTCCTTCGGGGGCACAGATACGCAGTATTTT.

This clonotype occurred many times. The rearrangement links TRBV6-1 to TRBJ1-4; D is undetermined. CDR1 and CDR2 (germline): MNHNS, SASEGT. The V gene lost 5 bases and the J gene lost 0 bases, with 7 bases spanning the gap. CDR3 length: 14 residues. Written as DNA, the CDR3 is TGTGCCAGCAGTCCACAGCCAACTAATGAAAAACTGTTTTTT. This translates into CASSPQPTNEKLFF.

This clonotype was seen repeatedly, ten times or more. The chain joins TRBV6-5 to TRBJ2-5, with TRBD2 identical over 9 bases. Trimming at V came to 2 bases and at J to 1 base, leaving 8 bases not matched to a gene. Germline V gene data show CDR1 as MNHEY and CDR2 as SVGAGI. The CDR3 is made up of 17 amino acids. DNA of the CDR3: TGTGCCAGCAGTTACCCCATGCTAGCGGGAACCCAAGAGACCCAGTACTTC. Encoded protein: CASSYPMLAGTQETQYF.

In this sample, this clonotype turned up many times. V usage is TRBV28 and J usage is TRBJ1-2; TRBD1 might be the D (6 bases). Germline lookup yields CDR1 MDHEN and CDR2 SYDVKM. V lost 6 bases and J 0 bases, leaving 14 bases between the germline ends. The CDR3 has 15 amino acids. The CDR3 DNA is TGTGCCAGCAGGCCCTACAGGGAATCTAACTATGGCTACACCTTC. Translated: CASRPYRESNYGYTF.

Ten or more counts support this clonotype. The V and J genes are TRBV18 and TRBJ2-3; possible D gene TRBD2, 5 bases. V was trimmed by 2 bases and J by 2 bases, leaving 8 bases between them. Germline CDR1 is KGHSH and CDR2 is LQKENI. The CDR3 sequence is 14 residues long. The CDR3 sequence is CASSPTGITDTQYF. CDR3 sequence (DNA): TGTGCCAGCTCACCAACGGGGATCACAGATACGCAGTATTTT. The variable domain in full, completed from reference TRBV18 and TRBJ2-3, reads NAGVMQNPRHLVRRRGQEARLRCSPMKGHSHVYWYRQLPEEGLKFMVYLQKENIIDESGMPKERFSAEFPKEGPSILRIQQVVRGDSAAYFCASSPTGITDTQYFGPGTRLTVL.

This clonotype has a count of ten or more. CDR3 protein: CASFGNTEAFF. In nucleotides, the CDR3 is TGTGCCAGCTTTGGGAACACTGAAGCTTTCTTT. The V and J genes are TRBV18 and TRBJ1-1; D is unclear. With 7 bases removed from V and 1 base from J, the gap between germline ends came to 4 bases. The CDR3 runs to 11 residues. Germline V gene data show CDR1 as KGHSH and CDR2 as LQKENI.

In its sample, this clonotype was seen many times. V is TRBV5-1 and J is TRBJ2-3; no clear D. The germline V gene encodes CDR1 SGHRS and CDR2 YFSETQ. This CDR3 has 17 residues. V was pared by 0 bases and J by 4 bases, with 18 bases between. This chain's CDR3 is CASSLALGLSGADTQYF. The DNA of the CDR3 is TGCGCCAGCAGCTTGGCCCTGGGTCTCTCTGGGGCAGATACGCAGTATTTT.

In its sample, this clonotype was seen many times. The genes are TRBV24-1 and TRBJ2-5; D gene unclear. Trimming shortened V by 9 bases and J by 4 bases, and 11 bases separated the two germline ends. The CDR3 consists of 12 residues. Germline loops: CDR1 KGHDR, CDR2 SFDVKD. The CDR3 sequence is CATSLGRETQYF. As DNA, the CDR3 is TGTGCCACCTCCTTAGGACGAGAGACCCAGTACTTC.

This clonotype occurred many times. The V and J genes are TRBV7-9 and TRBJ1-2, with unresolved D. Germline CDR1 SEHNR, CDR2 FQNEAQ (reference sequence). This CDR3 is built from 12 residues. V gave up 3 bases and J gave up 8 bases, with 10 bases separating them. CDR3 bases: TGTGCCAGCAGCTTGGTCGCTCGCGGCTACACCTTC. Protein sequence: CASSLVARGYTF.

This rearrangement joins TRBV7-2 to TRBJ2-5, with 8 bases fitting TRBD1. Germline CDR1 SGHTA, CDR2 FQGNSA. The CDR3 extends over 16 amino acids. Unmatched junction bases numbered 9, after V lost 4 bases and J lost 2 bases. The CDR3 sequence is CASSSPRRTGQETQYF. The DNA for the CDR3 is TGTGCCAGCAGCTCCCCTAGGAGGACAGGGCAAGAGACCCAGTACTTC.

The chain joins TRBV2 to TRBJ2-3; no firm D call. The CDR3 runs to 13 residues. V was clipped by 2 bases and J by 1 base, with 4 bases between them. Per the germline V gene, CDR1 is SNHLY and CDR2 is FYNNEI. The CDR3 reads CASSEKRTDTQYF. The CDR3 nucleotides read TGTGCCAGCAGTGAAAAACGCACAGATACGCAGTATTTT.

This clonotype was observed at least ten times. The rearrangement joins TRBV5-1 to TRBJ1-6, with D maybe TRBD1 (5 bases). Germline CDR1 SGHRS, CDR2 YFSETQ. Deletions cut 4 bases from V and 10 bases from J, with 21 bases between. The CDR3 runs to 16 residues. CDR3 sequence reads: CASSLGSDRGISPLHF. The CDR3 DNA sequence: TGCGCCAGCAGCCTTGGGTCTGACCGGGGCATATCACCCCTCCACTTT.

This clonotype was counted many times. The V call is TRBV12-3 or TRBV12-4, the J call TRBJ1-3; maybe TRBD1 (5 bases). This CDR3 spans 15 amino acids. V shed 3 bases and J shed 2 bases, with 11 bases lying between them. CDR3 DNA sequence: TGTGCCAGCAGTTTTTTGGGACGAACTGGAAACACCATATATTTT. Its translation: CASSFLGRTGNTIYF.